This entry lists 17 T cell receptor beta chains sequenced from one sample in a study of cytomegalovirus exposure and HLA in healthy donors. With 60 Vbeta and 13 Jbeta primers, the PCR was carried out. Repertoires were generated with immunoSEQ multiplex PCR, while TCRdb's copy carries only in-frame clones and drops some. The sample contains 180,000 or so clones, 82% of which appear only once. The specimen sequenced was PBMCs. These receptors all come from a male donor in good health and CMV-seronegative.

Comment on this clone: Its ends do not fully match the called genes, so a read error is possible. V usage is TRBV6-5 and J usage is TRBJ1-5, with D possibly TRBD1 on 6 matching bases. The germline V gene has CDR1 MNHEY and CDR2 SVGAGI. CDR3 length equals 14 residues. CDR3 nucleotides: TGTGCCAGCAGGCCGGGGGGGGCCAATCAGCCCCAGCGTTTT. Its translation: CASRPGGANQPQRF.

The sample holds one count of this clone. The chain employs TRBV7-9 and TRBJ1-4; no clear D gene. This CDR3 has 14 amino acids. Germline lookup yields CDR1 SEHNR and CDR2 FQNEAQ (reference sequence). Trimming left V 2 bases short and J 8 bases short, with 12 bases between. DNA for the CDR3: TGTGCCAGCAGCTTATCAGCCGCGGGGGAAAAACTGTTTTTT. Encoded protein: CASSLSAAGEKLFF.

This chain uses TRBV27 with TRBJ2-1; possibly TRBD2 for D (6 bases). The CDR3 has 12 amino acids. The germline V gene encodes CDR1 MNHEY and CDR2 SMNVEV (reference sequence). Trimming left V 7 bases short and J 9 bases short, with 13 bases between. CDR3: CASTRPGGEQFF. The CDR3 DNA reads as TGTGCCAGCACCAGACCCGGGGGTGAGCAGTTCTTC.

The J gene is TRBJ2-2, the V gene TRBV28, with D perhaps matching TRBD2 (5 bases). Germline CDR1 MDHEN, CDR2 SYDVKM. The CDR3 spans 11 residues. CDR3 DNA: TGTGCAGACGCCCCCGGGAGGGAGCTGTTTTTT. It is translated as CADAPGRELFF.

The chain joins TRBV14 to TRBJ2-7; the match to TRBD2 covers 7 bases. The junction had 11 bases not matched to a gene; V was cut back by 3 bases and J by 6 bases. There are 15 residues in the CDR3. Germline V gene sequence: CDR1 SGHDN, CDR2 FVKESK. The CDR3 spells CASSQIISGSGEQYF. CDR3 nucleotides: TGTGCCAGCAGCCAGATAATTAGCGGGTCTGGCGAGCAGTACTTC.

This chain joins TRBV28 and TRBJ2-5, with 13 bases aligning to TRBD2. Near its end, the DNA agrees better with TRBJ2-7, so the J call may be wrong. Looked up from germline, CDR1 is MDHEN and CDR2 is SYDVKM. This CDR3 comprises 15 residues. Here the CDR3 DNA reads TGTGCCAGCAGCTCGGGACTAGCGGGATCCTACGAGCAGTACTTC. This sequence encodes CASSSGLAGSYEQYF.

Here the CDR3 DNA reads TGTGCCAGCAGCCGAACTAGCGGGAGAATACAGCAGTACTTC. Translated: CASSRTSGRIQQYF. This chain uses TRBV7-2 with TRBJ2-7; 11 bases map to TRBD2. The CDR3 loop spans 14 amino acids. Trimming cost V 5 bases and J 8 bases; bases outside gene matches: 8. The germline V gene encodes CDR1 SGHTA and CDR2 FQGNSA.

The rearrangement joins TRBV14 to TRBJ2-7, with D perhaps matching TRBD1 (6 bases). The V and J ends lost 2 bases and 3 bases respectively, with 11 bases between them. Germline CDR1 reads SGHDN; CDR2 reads FVKESK. The CDR3 extends over 14 amino acids. The CDR3 reads CASSQHGTIYEQYF. The CDR3 DNA sequence: TGTGCCAGCAGCCAACACGGGACAATCTACGAGCAGTACTTC.

J is TRBJ2-1 and V is TRBV5-6; no reliable D call. Germline V CDR1 and CDR2: SGHDT, YYEEEE. The CDR3 sequence is 11 residues long. V lost 3 bases, J lost 9 bases, and 7 bases lay in between. CDR3 coding DNA: TGTGCCAGCAGCTCCCGCGGTGAGCAGTTCTTC. It codes for CASSSRGEQFF.

As regards this clone: Other nucleotide sequences from this sample produce the same CDR3. The chain joins TRBV18 to TRBJ2-7; D is unclear. The CDR3 sequence is 13 residues long. The germline V gene has CDR1 KGHSH and CDR2 LQKENI. With 0 bases removed from V and 0 bases from J, the gap between germline ends came to 3 bases. The CDR3 nucleotides are TGTGCCAGCTCACCACCCAGCTCCTACGAGCAGTACTTC. Translating it yields CASSPPSSYEQYF.

A few counts support this clone. The genes are TRBV30 and TRBJ2-7; possible D gene TRBD1, 6 bases. CDR3 length: 13 amino acids. The ends were cut back, 0 bases at V and 2 bases at J, with 8 bases in the middle. The germline V gene encodes CDR1 GTSNPN and CDR2 SVGIG (reference sequence). The CDR3 reads CAWSVHRAYEQYF. CDR3 DNA sequence: TGTGCCTGGAGTGTACACAGGGCCTACGAGCAGTACTTC.

This clone was recorded once. This chain connects TRBV10-3 to TRBJ2-3, with D perhaps TRBD1 (5 bases). This CDR3 has 16 residues. CDR1 and CDR2 (germline): ENHRY, SYGVKD. V was trimmed by 0 bases and J by 8 bases, leaving 18 bases between them. CDR3 sequence: CAISESFGQPQGTQYF. In DNA, the CDR3 is TGTGCCATCAGTGAGTCGTTCGGGCAACCCCAGGGTACGCAGTATTTT.

The chain carries TRBV4-1 and TRBJ2-3; D may be TRBD2 (5 bases). This CDR3 is 18 amino acids long. The germline CDR1 and CDR2 sequences are MGHRA and YSYEKL. V was trimmed by 2 bases and J by 0 bases, leaving 18 bases between them. DNA for the CDR3: TGCGCCAGCAGCCAATGGGCGGGCCTCGATTCTAGCACAGATACGCAGTATTTT. Its translation: CASSQWAGLDSSTDTQYF.

The chain carries TRBV6-1 and TRBJ1-2, with D maybe TRBD1 (5 bases). CDR1 is MNHNS and CDR2 is SASEGT in the germline V gene. CDR3 length: 15 residues. The V and J ends lost 2 bases and 2 bases respectively, with 12 bases between them. The CDR3 loop reads CASSEYGGLNYGYTF. The DNA for the CDR3 is TGTGCCAGCAGTGAATACGGGGGACTGAACTATGGCTACACCTTC.

For the CDR3, the DNA is TGCGCCAGCAGCTGGAGACTAGCGGGGGCGGTCGGGGAGCTGTTTTTT. Amino acid sequence: CASSWRLAGAVGELFF. V is TRBV5-1 and J is TRBJ2-2, with TRBD2 matching over 12 bases. The CDR3 has 16 amino acids. V lost 3 bases and J lost 7; bases outside the gene matches: 7. Germline V gene sequence: CDR1 SGHRS, CDR2 YFSETQ.

The chain combines TRBV13 with TRBJ2-7; 7 bases match TRBD1. J gave up 0 bases and V 5 bases, and 7 bases lay outside the gene matches. The germline CDR1 and CDR2 sequences are PRHDT and FYEKMQ (reference sequence). There are 15 residues in the CDR3. The chain's CDR3 is CASSRQGTSSYEQYF. In DNA, the CDR3 is TGTGCCAGCAGCAGACAGGGTACAAGCTCCTACGAGCAGTACTTC.

V gene TRBV29-1 combines with J gene TRBJ2-2; maybe TRBD1 (6 bases). From germline, CDR1 is SQVTM and CDR2 ANQGSEA. V dropped 4 bases and J dropped 1 base, with 13 bases sitting between them. This CDR3 is built from 15 residues. The CDR3 sequence is CSVVVGALNTGELFF. For the CDR3, the DNA is TGCAGCGTTGTGGTGGGGGCACTGAACACCGGGGAGCTGTTTTTT.